What follows describes a single TCR beta chain. This CDR3 is built from 14 residues. CDR1 is SGHRS, CDR2 YFSETQ, per germline. The ends were cut back, 2 bases at V and 5 bases at J, with 13 bases in the middle. Authors' methods: Quantification of nucleated cells was approximated via reference gene primer amplification. TCRdb's copy holds only in-frame clones and misses some; the assay was immunoSEQ multiplex PCR. That table gives V, J and clone size, and the DNA gave D and trimming. The table shows approximately 160,000 clones, with 75% to 90% occurring only once. This specimen belongs to a study of blood T cell repertoires in COVID-19. The overall study: Sample material is recorded as cDNA or gDNA derived from T cells, B-cell-depleted T cells, or PBMCs.

Which cohort a participant joined came from the clinical history participants gave. Resolution of symptoms, clearance, or two negative PCRs was present in recovered Cohort 3 donors. Sequenced material: PBMCs or T cells enriched from blood (not recorded which). The chain is built from TRBV5-1 and TRBJ2-5; D not certain. This clonotype was sampled from a woman between 50 and 59 years old who had recovered from COVID-19. CDR3 nucleotides: TGCGCCAGCAGCTTCCGATCGCCGCGGGAGACCCAGTACTTC. Translating gives CASSFRSPRETQYF.